The 19 T cell receptor beta chains reported below all come from one sample, sequenced in a study of Siglec-9 on CD8 T cells in melanoma. The table came from immunoSEQ multiplex PCR; TCRdb's copy has only in-frame clones and leaves some out. The sample lists around 30,000 clones, 80% occurring once. The sample taken for sequencing was Siglec-9- CD8+ T cells sorted from blood. These receptors were taken from a human donor in good health.

This chain joins TRBV29-1 and TRBJ2-7; the D is unclear. With 4 bases removed from V and 3 bases from J, the gap between germline ends came to 7 bases. The CDR3 loop spans 11 amino acids. In germline, CDR1 is SQVTM, CDR2 ANQGSEA. CDR3 nucleotide sequence: TGCAGCGTTGCCACAGACTACGAGCAGTACGTC. Translation: CSVATDYEQYV.

The rearrangement links TRBV14 to TRBJ2-5; weak D call: TRBD1 (6 bases). The CDR3 has 13 amino acids. The germline V gene has CDR1 SGHDN and CDR2 FVKESK. With 4 bases removed from V and 4 bases from J, the gap between germline ends came to 10 bases. CDR3 loop: CASSLRQVETQYF. CDR3 coding DNA: TGTGCCAGCAGCCTCCGACAGGTAGAGACCCAGTACTTC.

This chain joins TRBV7-2 and TRBJ2-1; D perhaps matches TRBD2 (5 bases). The CDR3 covers 14 residues. V dropped 1 base and J dropped 8 bases, with 12 bases sitting between them. Looked up from germline, CDR1 is SGHTA and CDR2 is FQGNSA. The CDR3 here is CASSLGGSVDEQFF. CDR3 DNA: TGTGCCAGCAGCTTAGGAGGTAGCGTTGATGAGCAGTTCTTC.

The V and J genes are TRBV27 and TRBJ2-3, with 7 bases lining up with TRBD2. V shed 2 bases and J 2 bases; nucleotides not matched to a gene: 4. The CDR3 sequence is 15 residues long. In germline, CDR1 is MNHEY, CDR2 SMNVEV (reference sequence). The CDR3: CASSLLAVATDTQYF. CDR3 DNA: TGTGCCAGCAGTTTACTAGCGGTAGCCACAGATACGCAGTATTTT.

The chain has TRBV7-9 and TRBJ1-2; D might be TRBD1 (6 bases). Germline assignment: CDR1 SEHNR and CDR2 FQNEAQ (reference sequence). The CDR3 totals 14 residues. The V end was cut by 3 bases, the J end by 4 bases, with 12 bases between. This chain's CDR3 is CASSFGDNPYGYTF. The DNA for the CDR3 is TGTGCCAGCAGCTTTGGGGACAATCCCTATGGCTACACCTTC. Using reference TRBV7-9 and TRBJ1-2 for the parts outside the CDR3, the full variable domain is DTGVSQNPRHKITKRGQNVTFRCDPISEHNRLYWYRQTLGQGPEFLTYFQNEAQLEKSRLLSDRFSAERPKGSFSTLEIQRTEQGDSAMYLCASSFGDNPYGYTFGSGTRLTVV.

The chain links TRBV5-1 to TRBJ2-1; 14 nucleotides match TRBD2. V lost 2 bases and J lost 10; bases outside the gene matches: 5. CDR1 and CDR2 (germline): SGHRS, YFSETQ. The CDR3 totals 15 residues. CDR3 amino acids: CASSFGLAGGYEQFF. CDR3 sequence (DNA): TGCGCCAGCAGCTTCGGACTAGCGGGAGGATACGAGCAGTTCTTC. The entire variable domain, with the rest obtained from reference TRBV5-1 and TRBJ2-1, is as follows: KAGVTQTPRYLIKTRGQQVTLSCSPISGHRSVSWYQQTPGQGLQFLFEYFSETQRNKGNFPGRFSGRQFSNSRSEMNVSTLELGDSALYLCASSFGLAGGYEQFFGPGTRLTVL.

V is TRBV27 and J is TRBJ1-5; D not certain. V was pared by 4 bases and J by 8 bases, with 12 bases between. CDR3 length: 13 amino acids. CDR1 and CDR2 (germline): MNHEY, SMNVEV (reference sequence). Here the CDR3 reads CASSSTPWEPQHF. The CDR3 bases are TGTGCCAGCAGTTCCACACCCTGGGAGCCCCAGCATTTT.

The V call is TRBV7-6, the J call TRBJ1-1; a possible D gene is TRBD1 (6 bases). The CDR3 length is 15 residues. The V gene lost 5 bases and the J gene lost 1 base, with 14 bases spanning the gap. Germline V gives CDR1 SGHVS, CDR2 FNYEAQ. CDR3 sequence: CASSINRDGNTEAFF. The CDR3 coding sequence is TGTGCCAGCAGCATCAACAGGGACGGGAACACTGAAGCTTTCTTT.

This clone came up a few times. The chain carries TRBV28 and TRBJ1-5; D not certain. Between the trimmed V and J ends, which lost 3 bases and 7 bases, there was a span of 7 bases. CDR3 length: 12 amino acids. CDR1 is MDHEN and CDR2 is SYDVKM in the germline V gene. CDR3 in DNA: TGTGCCAGCAGTTTTGGGTTACAGCCCCAGCATTTT. Amino acid sequence: CASSFGLQPQHF. The full variable domain, completed using reference TRBV28 and TRBJ1-5, is DVKVTQSSRYLVKRTGEKVFLECVQDMDHENMFWYRQDPGLGLRLIYFSYDVKMKEKGDIPEGYSVSREKKERFSLILESASTNQTSMYLCASSFGLQPQHFGDGTRLSIL.

The chain couples TRBV6-5 to TRBJ1-2; D perhaps matches TRBD1 (5 bases). Germline V CDR1 and CDR2: MNHEY, SVGAGI. The V end lost 8 bases, the J end lost 3 bases, and 13 bases lay between the germline ends. The CDR3 runs 13 residues. The CDR3: CASAGTLDYGYTF. CDR3 coding DNA: TGTGCCAGCGCTGGGACTCTAGACTATGGCTACACCTTC.

The table lists this clone with a count of one. V is TRBV5-4 and J is TRBJ2-4; D remains unclear. In germline, CDR1 is SGHNT, CDR2 YYREEE (reference sequence). Between the trimmed V and J ends, which lost 1 base and 6 bases, there was a span of 11 bases. There are 14 residues in the CDR3. CDR3 coding DNA: TGTGCCAGCAGCTTGACAGAGTCCATAAACATTCAGTACTTC. Encoded protein: CASSLTESINIQYF.

The rearrangement uses TRBV30 and TRBJ2-7, with 7 bases identical to TRBD1. From germline, CDR1 is GTSNPN and CDR2 SVGIG (reference sequence). V gave up 3 bases and J gave up 3 bases; unmatched junction bases: 11. The CDR3 spans 15 residues. CDR3 nucleotides: TGTGCCTGGAGCGGATACAGGGGTGACCGCTACGAGCAGTACGTC. Translated, it gives CAWSGYRGDRYEQYV.

The rearrangement joins TRBV2 to TRBJ2-7; D not certain. V lost 7 bases to trimming and J lost 3 bases, with 13 bases between them. CDR3 length: 13 residues. Germline assignment: CDR1 SNHLY and CDR2 FYNNEI. The CDR3 DNA reads as TGTGCCAGCAAGGGCCCCCTAGGCTACGAGCAGTACGTC. Translated, it gives CASKGPLGYEQYV.

This clone was found a few times. The genes are TRBV4-2 and TRBJ1-1, with D maybe TRBD1 (5 bases). CDR3 length equals 14 residues. Per the germline V gene, CDR1 is LGHNA and CDR2 is YNFKEQ. Trimming took off 0 bases at V and 10 bases at J, with 15 bases between the two ends. The DNA of the CDR3 is TGTGCCAGCAGCCAAGATATCGCAGGGTTCGCAGCTTTCTTT. This gives the protein CASSQDIAGFAAFF.

The chain has TRBV27 and TRBJ1-2; weak D call: TRBD1 (6 bases). CDR1 is MNHEY, CDR2 SMNVEV, per germline (reference sequence). The germline V and J ends were trimmed by 1 base and 7 bases, with 13 bases remaining between them. The CDR3 extends over 14 amino acids. In DNA form, the CDR3 reads TGTGCCAGCAGTTTATACCAGGGGCAAGGTGGCTACACCTTC. Translated, it gives CASSLYQGQGGYTF.

The chain employs TRBV6-5 and TRBJ2-1; D is undetermined. The CDR3 runs to 15 residues. The germline V and J ends were trimmed by 6 bases and 0 bases, with 12 bases remaining between them. From germline, CDR1 is MNHEY and CDR2 SVGAGI. The CDR3 DNA is TGTGCCAGCAGCTACGATGAATACTCCTACAATGAGCAGTTCTTC. Amino acid sequence: CASSYDEYSYNEQFF.

CDR3 residues: CASSQLGLRFF. The CDR3 nucleotides are TGTGCCAGCAGCCAACTAGGGCTTCGGTTCTTC. This chain connects TRBV11-2 to TRBJ2-1; TRBD2 might be the D (5 bases). This CDR3 spans 11 amino acids. Trimming stripped 5 bases from V and 15 bases from J, with 14 bases between. Germline values: CDR1 SGHAT, CDR2 FQNNGV.

V usage is TRBV9 and J usage is TRBJ1-3; D not resolved. This CDR3 is built from 16 residues. The germline V and J ends were trimmed by 3 bases and 0 bases, with 13 bases remaining between them. CDR1 and CDR2 (germline): SGDLS, YYNGEE. The DNA of the CDR3 is TGTGCCAGCAGCGAGGACGGACGACTCTCTGGAAACACCATATATTTT. It is translated as CASSEDGRLSGNTIYF.

For the CDR3, the DNA is TGCAGCGTGTTGGGACAGCAATCCTACAATGAGCAGTTCTTC. This codes for CSVLGQQSYNEQFF. The chain links TRBV29-1 to TRBJ2-1; 7 positions match TRBD1. Germline values: CDR1 SQVTM, CDR2 ANQGSEA. This CDR3 has 14 amino acids. With 6 bases clipped from V and 1 base from J, the junction kept 6 bases outside the gene matches.